A single sample is the source of the 19 T cell receptor beta chains below, sequenced in a study of CD8 T cells in ankylosing spondylitis. Overall study findings and caveats: Within ankylosing spondylitis blood, a TCR beta motif made up of roughly eight highly homologous variants appeared to be characteristic.

Each CDR3 protein is one row after TCRdb ran MiXCR on the 5' RACE reads. The table records 750,000 to 850,000 distinct CDR3 sequences, about 12% of them present only once. For these TCRs, the target antigens are not known. Source material: blood, either unsorted or a sorted T cell fraction (not recorded which). All receptors come from a male donor with ankylosing spondylitis.

The chain couples TRBV11-2 to TRBJ1-1; unclear D gene. The CDR3 runs to 17 residues. CDR1 is SGHAT, CDR2 FQNNGV, per germline. With 1 base removed from V and 0 bases from J, the gap between germline ends came to 15 bases. Here the CDR3 DNA reads TGTGCCAGCAGCTTAGGCGTCAGAAACATAATGAACACTGAAGCTTTCTTT. Its protein is CASSLGVRNIMNTEAFF.

This chain links TRBV20-1 with TRBJ2-5, with D possibly being TRBD1 (6 bases). CDR3 size: 14 residues. Germline V gene sequence: CDR1 DFQATT, CDR2 SNEGSKA (reference sequence). Deletions cut 1 base from V and 7 bases from J, with 16 bases between. The CDR3 protein is CSARARDTPRTQYF. CDR3 nucleotides: TGCAGTGCTAGAGCCAGGGACACCCCAAGGACCCAGTACTTC.

This clonotype was counted between two and nine times. This chain links TRBV15 with TRBJ1-1; D is ambiguous. Germline V gives CDR1 LNHNV, CDR2 YYDKDF (reference sequence). The CDR3 spans 16 residues. Trimming took off 0 bases at V and 5 bases at J, with 16 bases between the two ends. In DNA, the CDR3 is TGTGCCACCAGCAGAGATTTGCGGGGAACGGGAACTGAAGCTTTCTTT. Its protein product is CATSRDLRGTGTEAFF.

V gene TRBV27 combines with J gene TRBJ1-6, with a possible D match to TRBD1 (5 bases). Germline values: CDR1 MNHEY, CDR2 SMNVEV (reference sequence). This CDR3 is 14 amino acids long. Trimming stripped 7 bases from V and 10 bases from J, with 17 bases between. Here the CDR3 DNA reads TGTGCCAGCAACCGAGGAGGGGAAATGTCACCCCTCCACTTT. Its translation: CASNRGGEMSPLHF.

This clonotype has more than one count but fewer than ten. V is TRBV20-1 and J is TRBJ1-5; possible D gene TRBD1, 6 bases. CDR1 DFQATT and CDR2 SNEGSKA come from the germline V gene (reference sequence). The V end was cut by 3 bases, the J end by 3 bases, with 15 bases between. This CDR3 has 15 amino acids. CDR3 residues: CSARTGGTLNQPQHF. The CDR3 nucleotides read TGCAGTGCTAGGACCGGGGGGACACTCAATCAGCCCCAGCATTTT.

This clonotype was seen many times. The chain uses TRBV20-1 and TRBJ2-7; D remains ambiguous. V was shortened by 2 bases and J by 2 bases, with 13 bases between the two germline ends. This CDR3 spans 14 amino acids. CDR1 and CDR2 from the germline V gene are DFQATT and SNEGSKA (reference sequence). The CDR3 loop is CSARMAGHTYEQYF. The DNA of the CDR3 is TGCAGTGCTAGAATGGCAGGCCATACCTACGAGCAGTACTTC.

This clonotype was counted only a few times. V gene TRBV11-3 combines with J gene TRBJ2-7, with D tentatively TRBD1 or TRBD2 (5 bases each). V was cut by 4 bases and J by 1 base, with 11 bases left in between. The CDR3 runs to 14 residues. Germline assignment: CDR1 SGHNT and CDR2 YENEEA. Here the CDR3 reads CASSSGTYSYEQYF. CDR3 DNA: TGTGCCAGCAGCTCCGGGACGTATTCCTACGAGCAGTACTTC. Drawing the rest from reference TRBV11-3 and TRBJ2-7, the complete variable domain is EAGVVQSPRYKIIEKKQPVAFWCNPISGHNTLYWYLQNLGQGPELLIRYENEEAVDDSQLPKDRFSAERLKGVDSTLKIQPAELGDSAVYLCASSSGTYSYEQYFGPGTRLTVT.

A few counts support this clonotype. This chain joins TRBV7-2 and TRBJ2-3; D is unresolved. The germline gives CDR1 SGHTA, CDR2 FQGNSA. The CDR3 loop spans 14 amino acids. V lost 0 bases and J 8 bases, leaving 12 bases between the germline ends. CDR3 DNA: TGTGCCAGCAGCTTAGCGGGGTGGGATGGTACGCAGTATTTT. Protein sequence: CASSLAGWDGTQYF. Together with reference TRBV7-2 and TRBJ2-3, the CDR3 gives the full variable domain: GAGVSQSPSNKVTEKGKDVELRCDPISGHTALYWYRQSLGQGLEFLIYFQGNSAPDKSGLPSDRFSAERTGGSVSTLTIQRTQQEDSAVYLCASSLAGWDGTQYFGPGTRLTVL.

This clonotype was detected a few times. This chain links TRBV10-3 with TRBJ1-2; D remains ambiguous. This CDR3 comprises 13 residues. The ends were cut back, 3 bases at V and 5 bases at J, with 10 bases in the middle. Germline CDR1 is ENHRY and CDR2 is SYGVKD. CDR3 sequence: CAISDGPVYGYTF. In nucleotides, the CDR3 is TGTGCCATCAGTGATGGCCCAGTTTATGGCTACACCTTC.

This rearrangement joins TRBV6-1 to TRBJ2-7; D gene uncertain. Trimming removed 7 bases from V and 1 base from J, with 14 bases in between. The germline V gene encodes CDR1 MNHNS and CDR2 SASEGT. The CDR3 is made up of 14 amino acids. The CDR3: CASTHIRMSYEQYF. Here the CDR3 DNA reads TGTGCCAGCACCCACATCCGGATGTCCTACGAGCAGTACTTC.

The chain combines TRBV5-1 with TRBJ2-5; D might be TRBD1 or TRBD2, each matching 5 bases. This CDR3 comprises 16 residues. Germline V gene data show CDR1 as SGHRS and CDR2 as YFSETQ. Between the trimmed V and J ends, which lost 4 bases and 5 bases, there was a span of 21 bases. CDR3 sequence (DNA): TGCGCCAGCAGCCTACGGGACCCCAAGCACGTTGAGACCCAGTACTTC. Translation: CASSLRDPKHVETQYF. The variable domain in full, completed from reference TRBV5-1 and TRBJ2-5, reads KAGVTQTPRYLIKTRGQQVTLSCSPISGHRSVSWYQQTPGQGLQFLFEYFSETQRNKGNFPGRFSGRQFSNSRSEMNVSTLELGDSALYLCASSLRDPKHVETQYFGPGTRLLVL.

V usage is TRBV20-1 and J usage is TRBJ2-7; the match to TRBD2 covers 7 bases. Germline CDR1 and CDR2: DFQATT and SNEGSKA (reference sequence). The CDR3 totals 14 residues. V lost 0 bases, J lost 7 bases, and 9 bases stayed unmatched. This chain's CDR3 is CSAREEWGGREQYF. The DNA of the CDR3 is TGCAGTGCTAGAGAGGAGTGGGGGGGTCGGGAGCAGTACTTC.

In its sample, this clonotype was seen many times. The CDR3 region is CSARDRTSGRYEQFF. As DNA, the CDR3 is TGCAGTGCTAGAGACCGGACTAGCGGGAGATATGAGCAGTTCTTC. The rearrangement uses TRBV20-1 and TRBJ2-1; 13 bases align to TRBD2. V trimming: 0 bases; J trimming: 8 bases; junction bases outside the gene matches: 4. The germline CDR1 and CDR2 sequences are DFQATT and SNEGSKA (reference sequence). This CDR3 spans 15 amino acids.

This clonotype was counted only a few times. V is TRBV18 and J is TRBJ1-5, with D possibly TRBD1 on 5 matching bases. The germline V gene encodes CDR1 KGHSH and CDR2 LQKENI. The CDR3 is made up of 15 amino acids. Trimming cost V 1 base and J 7 bases, with 14 bases left between them. The CDR3 nucleotides are TGTGCCAGCTCACCACTCGGGGGGTCCCGCCAGCCCCAGCATTTT. Encoded protein: CASSPLGGSRQPQHF.

This clonotype came up a few times. J is TRBJ2-1 and V is TRBV28; TRBD1 matches 7 bases. This CDR3 spans 15 amino acids. Germline CDR1 MDHEN, CDR2 SYDVKM. J lost 5 bases, V lost 11 bases, and 15 bases had no gene match. The CDR3, as DNA: TGTGCCGTACTACAGGGGATCGGTACTGACAATGAGCAGTTCTTC. Amino acids: CAVLQGIGTDNEQFF.

In this sample, this clonotype turned up a few times. The rearrangement joins TRBV7-2 to TRBJ1-2; D is uncertain. The CDR3 is 13 residues long. Germline lookup yields CDR1 SGHTA and CDR2 FQGNSA. Trimming pared 5 bases from V and 6 bases from J, leaving 13 bases between. CDR3 loop: CASSPDSENGYTF. CDR3 nucleotides: TGTGCCAGCAGCCCGGACTCCGAGAATGGCTACACCTTC.

The chain uses TRBV6-2 or TRBV6-3 and TRBJ1-1; D may be TRBD1 (5 bases). This CDR3 region has 17 residues. The V gene's germline CDR1 is MNHEY and CDR2 SVGEGT. The ends were cut back, 6 bases at V and 0 bases at J, with 20 bases in the middle. Here the CDR3 DNA reads TGTGCCAGCAGCTTCCGCTTTTTGACAGCAATGAACACTGAAGCTTTCTTT. The encoded protein is CASSFRFLTAMNTEAFF.

This clonotype occurred a few times. The chain links TRBV12-3 or TRBV12-4 to TRBJ2-7; 7 nucleotides agree with TRBD1. The trim removed 4 bases at V and 1 base at J, leaving 7 bases unmatched. The CDR3 has 15 residues. The CDR3 coding sequence is TGTGCCAGCAGTTCAACAGGGGTGGAGTCCTACGAGCAGTACTTC. This gives the protein CASSSTGVESYEQYF.

This clonotype was counted only a few times. The chain combines TRBV7-2 with TRBJ2-7, with D tentatively TRBD1 (6 bases). V lost 6 bases to trimming and J lost 3 bases, with 24 bases between them. Germline V gives CDR1 SGHTA, CDR2 FQGNSA. CDR3 length: 17 amino acids. As DNA, the CDR3 is TGTGCCAGCAGACCCAGAGGGGGACCTTTTACGCTCTACGAGCAGTACTTC. Its protein is CASRPRGGPFTLYEQYF.